These T cell receptor beta chains were read from a single sample in a study of spatial heterogeneity in lung cancer. TCRdb itself ran the 5' RACE reads through MiXCR, one entry per CDR3 protein. The sample consists of roughly 120,000 distinct CDR3 sequences, 12% of them appearing once. Sample: PBMCs, taken at follow-up. These receptors all come from a male donor with early-stage non-small cell lung cancer. Each CDR3 is given with its conserved first and last residue. Fields, in order: D gene, clone size, V gene, J gene, CDR3 protein, CDR3 DNA. D genes are given only for firm matches. Clone size is not always given. Where it is, it says once, few, many or a class for expanded clones.

D gene: .
clone size: few
V gene: TRBV11-3
J gene: TRBJ2-3
CDR3 protein: CASSLGGYSTDTQYF
CDR3 DNA: TGTGCCAGCAGCTTAGGAGGATATAGCACAGATACGCAGTATTTT

D gene: .
clone size: few
V gene: TRBV24-1
J gene: TRBJ2-1
CDR3 protein: CATMAPNSLYNEQFF
CDR3 DNA: TGTGCCACCATGGCGCCGAACTCCCTATACAATGAGCAGTTCTTC

D gene: .
clone size: .
V gene: TRBV29-1
J gene: TRBJ2-2
CDR3 protein: CSVDVTGSTGELFF
CDR3 DNA: TGCAGCGTTGACGTCACGGGTTCTACCGGGGAGCTGTTTTTT

D gene: TRBD1
clone size: .
V gene: TRBV30
J gene: TRBJ1-2
CDR3 protein: CAWRAGGRSYGYTF
CDR3 DNA: TGTGCCTGGAGGGCAGGGGGAAGAAGCTATGGCTACACCTTC

D gene: .
clone size: few
V gene: TRBV2
J gene: TRBJ1-1
CDR3 protein: CASSERGTEAFF
CDR3 DNA: TGTGCCAGCAGTGAAAGGGGGACTGAAGCTTTCTTT

D gene: .
clone size: .
V gene: TRBV6-7
J gene: TRBJ2-7
CDR3 protein: CASSCRQPISYEQYF
CDR3 DNA: TGTGCCAGCAGTTGTCGACAGCCCATCTCCTACGAGCAGTACTTC

D gene: .
clone size: few
V gene: TRBV6-5
J gene: TRBJ1-1
CDR3 protein: CASTANRWANTEAFF
CDR3 DNA: TGTGCCAGCACCGCTAACAGGTGGGCGAACACTGAAGCTTTCTTT

D gene: TRBD2
clone size: many
V gene: TRBV23-1
J gene: TRBJ2-2
CDR3 protein: CASCQGIDASGGINTGELFF
CDR3 DNA: TGCGCCAGCTGCCAGGGCATCGACGCTAGCGGGGGGATAAACACCGGGGAGCTGTTTTTT

D gene: TRBD2
clone size: many
V gene: TRBV4-2
J gene: TRBJ2-3
CDR3 protein: CASSQDFGRDTQYF
CDR3 DNA: TGTGCCAGCAGCCAAGATTTCGGGAGGGATACGCAGTATTTT

D gene: TRBD2
clone size: many
V gene: TRBV28
J gene: TRBJ2-7
CDR3 protein: CASSIGLAGGYEQYF
CDR3 DNA: TGTGCCAGCAGTATAGGACTAGCGGGGGGCTACGAGCAGTACTTC

D gene: .
clone size: few
V gene: TRBV20-1
J gene: TRBJ2-5
CDR3 protein: CSARDLDVTQYF
CDR3 DNA: TGCAGTGCTAGAGATCTTGATGTGACCCAGTACTTC

D gene: TRBD1
clone size: few
V gene: TRBV20-1
J gene: TRBJ1-5
CDR3 protein: CSSTPSGTGFLQPQHF
CDR3 DNA: TGCAGTTCAACTCCCTCCGGGACAGGGTTTTTGCAGCCCCAGCATTTT

D gene: TRBD1
clone size: few
V gene: TRBV11-2
J gene: TRBJ2-1
CDR3 protein: CASSQQGTEQFF
CDR3 DNA: TGTGCCAGCAGCCAACAGGGGACTGAGCAGTTCTTC

D gene: TRBD1
clone size: .
V gene: TRBV6-6
J gene: TRBJ1-1
CDR3 protein: CASTLQGSEAFF
CDR3 DNA: TGTGCCAGCACCCTACAGGGGTCTGAAGCTTTCTTT

D gene: TRBD2
clone size: few
V gene: TRBV6-2/TRBV6-3
J gene: TRBJ2-2
CDR3 protein: CASSYVAGGTGELFF
CDR3 DNA: TGTGCCAGCAGTTACGTGGCGGGAGGCACCGGGGAGCTGTTTTTT

D gene: .
clone size: .
V gene: TRBV6-1
J gene: TRBJ2-1
CDR3 protein: CASSEAPPSGNEQFF
CDR3 DNA: TGTGCCAGCAGTGAGGCGCCACCGTCAGGGAATGAGCAGTTCTTC

D gene: TRBD1
clone size: .
V gene: TRBV7-2
J gene: TRBJ2-7
CDR3 protein: CASSLKDRDHEQYF
CDR3 DNA: TGTGCCAGCAGCTTGAAGGACAGGGACCACGAGCAGTACTTC

D gene: .
clone size: many
V gene: TRBV2
J gene: TRBJ1-5
CDR3 protein: CASSEGENQPQHF
CDR3 DNA: TGTGCCAGCAGTGAAGGGGAAAATCAGCCCCAGCATTTT

D gene: .
clone size: many
V gene: TRBV6-2/TRBV6-3
J gene: TRBJ2-7
CDR3 protein: CASSYLGPYEQYF
CDR3 DNA: TGTGCCAGCAGTTACTTGGGTCCCTACGAGCAGTACTTC

D gene: TRBD1
clone size: many
V gene: TRBV7-8
J gene: TRBJ2-1
CDR3 protein: CASSLANWVLRRQGHNEQFF
CDR3 DNA: TGTGCCAGCAGCTTAGCCAACTGGGTGTTGCGAAGACAGGGCCACAATGAGCAGTTCTTC

D gene: .
clone size: .
V gene: TRBV20-1
J gene: TRBJ1-2
CDR3 protein: CSARAGTNYGYTF
CDR3 DNA: TGCAGTGCTAGAGCAGGGACCAACTATGGCTACACCTTC

D gene: .
clone size: many
V gene: TRBV5-1
J gene: TRBJ2-1
CDR3 protein: CASSLEGLGNEQFF
CDR3 DNA: TGCGCCAGCAGCTTGGAGGGGTTGGGCAATGAGCAGTTCTTC

D gene: .
clone size: few
V gene: TRBV2
J gene: TRBJ1-1
CDR3 protein: CASRDGYNTEAFF
CDR3 DNA: TGTGCCAGCAGAGACGGCTATAACACTGAAGCTTTCTTT

D gene: .
clone size: .
V gene: TRBV5-5
J gene: TRBJ2-6
CDR3 protein: CASSSGQRGANVLTF
CDR3 DNA: TGTGCCAGCAGCTCAGGACAGCGGGGGGCCAACGTCCTGACTTTC

D gene: .
clone size: many
V gene: TRBV4-2
J gene: TRBJ2-3
CDR3 protein: CASSQEPWDTQYF
CDR3 DNA: TGTGCCAGCAGCCAAGAGCCCTGGGATACGCAGTATTTT

D gene: .
clone size: .
V gene: TRBV7-9
J gene: TRBJ2-7
CDR3 protein: CASSLTQSYEQYF
CDR3 DNA: TGTGCCAGCAGCTTAACCCAGTCCTACGAGCAGTACTTC

D gene: TRBD1
clone size: .
V gene: TRBV5-1
J gene: TRBJ2-5
CDR3 protein: CASSFGTAEETQYF
CDR3 DNA: TGCGCCAGCAGCTTCGGGACAGCAGAAGAGACCCAGTACTTC

D gene: .
clone size: .
V gene: TRBV27
J gene: TRBJ2-3
CDR3 protein: CASSLAGAIFDTQYF
CDR3 DNA: TGTGCCAGCAGTTTAGCGGGGGCGATATTCGATACGCAGTATTTT

D gene: .
clone size: few
V gene: TRBV9
J gene: TRBJ2-3
CDR3 protein: CASSMGRGTDTQYF
CDR3 DNA: TGTGCCAGCAGCATGGGGCGAGGAACAGATACGCAGTATTTT

D gene: .
clone size: .
V gene: TRBV5-5
J gene: TRBJ1-6
CDR3 protein: CASSLREINSPLHF
CDR3 DNA: TGTGCCAGCAGCTTGAGGGAGATCAATTCACCCCTCCACTTT

D gene: .
clone size: many
V gene: TRBV5-6
J gene: TRBJ1-5
CDR3 protein: CASSRTAGNQPQHF
CDR3 DNA: TGTGCCAGCAGCCGGACGGCGGGCAATCAGCCCCAGCATTTT